This TCR beta chain derives from a study of T cell changes during pregnancy in multiple sclerosis. The data were produced by immunoSEQ multiplex PCR, yet TCRdb's version contains in-frame clones alone and is incomplete. The table has 55,000 to 75,000 clones, roughly 89% seen once. The clonotype originates from a female donor in good health, enrolled as a control in a pregnancy study. This sample comprised peripheral blood, obtained in the third trimester of pregnancy.

In nucleotides, the CDR3 is TGTGCCAGCAGTTACTCGAACAGGGCCGGCACTGAAGCTTTCTTT. This encodes CASSYSNRAGTEAFF. This chain uses TRBV6-6 with TRBJ1-1; weak D call: TRBD1 (6 bases). Looked up from germline, CDR1 is MNHNY and CDR2 is SVGAGI (reference sequence). V lost 0 bases and J lost 4, with 12 bases in between. The CDR3 contains 15 residues.